The next 32 T cell receptor beta chains were all read from a single sample in a study of blood T cell repertoires in COVID-19. The method was immunoSEQ multiplex PCR; TCRdb's version includes in-frame clones alone and lacks a portion of them. In the table there are 150,000 or so clones, roughly nine tenths of which are singletons. Sequencing input: PBMCs or T cells enriched from blood (not recorded which). The receptors come from a woman aged 40 to 50 who had been exposed to COVID-19.

The J gene is TRBJ1-6, the V gene TRBV5-1, with 7 bases that match TRBD1. In germline, CDR1 is SGHRS, CDR2 YFSETQ. Trimming at V came to 2 bases and at J to 10 bases, leaving 6 bases not matched to a gene. This CDR3 is 14 amino acids long. CDR3 sequence: CASSLRQGRSPLHF. CDR3 sequence (DNA): TGCGCCAGCAGCTTACGACAGGGCAGGTCACCCCTCCACTTT.

V is TRBV28 and J is TRBJ2-7; 7 bases match TRBD2. With 6 bases clipped from V and 0 bases from J, the junction kept 8 bases outside the gene matches. There are 15 residues in the CDR3. Germline loops: CDR1 MDHEN, CDR2 SYDVKM. CDR3 amino acids: CASSRPSGSSYEQYF. As DNA, the CDR3 is TGTGCCAGCAGCCGTCCTAGCGGTAGCTCCTACGAGCAGTACTTC.

This chain joins TRBV27 and TRBJ1-2; 9 nucleotides align to TRBD1. CDR1 is MNHEY, CDR2 SMNVEV, per germline (reference sequence). With V trimmed by 4 bases and J by 0 bases, 6 bases remained unmatched. The CDR3 length is 16 residues. As DNA, the CDR3 is TGTGCCAGCAGTTCCCCGGGACAGGGTGCTAACTATGGCTACACCTTC. Its protein is CASSSPGQGANYGYTF.

The V gene is TRBV2, the J gene TRBJ1-5; D is possibly TRBD1 (6 bases). The CDR3 totals 13 residues. CDR1 and CDR2 (germline): SNHLY, FYNNEI. Trimming left V 7 bases short and J 7 bases short, with 14 bases between. CDR3 sequence (DNA): TGTGCCAGCAAGAATGGGGGCGAGCAGCCCCAGCATTTT. Encoded protein: CASKNGGEQPQHF.

The chain combines TRBV21-1 with TRBJ2-7; TRBD1, the table's D call, lacks a check against the DNA. TRBV21-1 is deemed a pseudogene. The length of the CDR3 is 14 residues. CDR3 in amino acids: CASSKRNRDYEQYF. The CDR3 DNA sequence: TGTGCCAGCAGCAAAAGGAACAGGGACTACGAGCAGTACTTC.

The chain has TRBV5-1 and TRBJ1-4; D may be TRBD1 (6 bases). CDR3 length: 14 residues. Germline V gives CDR1 SGHRS, CDR2 YFSETQ. With 4 bases removed from V and 14 bases from J, the gap between germline ends came to 21 bases. CDR3 sequence (DNA): TGCGCCAGCAGCCCTTGGGACATTAATGTCGAGCTGTTTTTT. Protein: CASSPWDINVELFF.

The DNA of the CDR3 is TGTGCCAGCAGTGCCCAGGGAGGGGATAATGAAAAACTGTTTTTT. Translated: CASSAQGGDNEKLFF. The chain combines TRBV6-4 with TRBJ1-4; tentatively, D is TRBD1 (5 bases). Looked up from germline, CDR1 is MRHNA and CDR2 is SNTAGT. The V end lost 4 bases, the J end lost 4 bases, and 13 bases lay between the germline ends. There are 15 residues in the CDR3.

This clone was observed a handful of times. The chain links TRBV7-8 to TRBJ1-1, with 7 bases fitting TRBD1. Losses at the gene ends were 3 bases for V and 5 bases for J; bases not matched to a gene: 6. The CDR3 runs 14 residues. Germline V gene sequence: CDR1 SGHVS, CDR2 FQNEAQ. This CDR3 reads CASSFRTGRTEAFF. The CDR3, as DNA: TGTGCCAGCAGCTTCAGGACAGGAAGGACTGAAGCTTTCTTT.

V is TRBV5-6 and J is TRBJ1-2; D not certain. CDR3 length: 13 residues. Germline CDR1 SGHDT, CDR2 YYEEEE. Trimming left V 0 bases short and J 6 bases short, with 9 bases between. The DNA of the CDR3 is TGTGCCAGCAGCTTGGAGCCGAGGGATGGCTACACCTTC. Residues: CASSLEPRDGYTF.

V usage is TRBV10-2 and J usage is TRBJ2-7, with TRBD2 matching over 10 bases. Germline V lookup: CDR1 WSHSY, CDR2 SAAADI. The CDR3 extends over 14 amino acids. The trim removed 6 bases at V and 2 bases at J, leaving 4 bases unmatched. The CDR3 loop reads CASRERGGPYEQYF. DNA for the CDR3: TGCGCCAGCAGGGAGCGGGGGGGCCCCTACGAGCAGTACTTC.

V usage is TRBV11-2 and J usage is TRBJ1-1, with 8 bases fitting TRBD1. The length of the CDR3 is 13 residues. The J segment lost 10 bases and the V segment lost 1 base, leaving 5 bases of the junction unmatched. Germline CDR1 reads SGHAT; CDR2 reads FQNNGV. CDR3 sequence: CASSLGFTGGAFF. DNA of the CDR3: TGTGCCAGCAGCTTAGGATTCACAGGGGGAGCTTTCTTT.

With respect to this clone: Other DNA sequences in this sample translate to the same CDR3. V usage is TRBV29-1 and J usage is TRBJ2-2; TRBD2 matches 11 bases. This CDR3 spans 13 amino acids. The V segment lost 6 bases and the J segment 4 bases; nucleotides outside the gene matches: 1. Germline assignment: CDR1 SQVTM and CDR2 ANQGSEA. For the CDR3, the DNA is TGCAGCGTCGGGACTAGCGGCACCGGGGAGCTGTTTTTT. It codes for CSVGTSGTGELFF.

This chain connects TRBV27 to TRBJ1-5; D ambiguous. The V gene's germline CDR1 is MNHEY and CDR2 SMNVEV (reference sequence). With 3 bases removed from V and 8 bases from J, the gap between germline ends came to 14 bases. CDR3 length equals 14 residues. CDR3 DNA: TGTGCCAGCAGTTTTGACGGGTCGGGTGAGCCCCAGCATTTT. It encodes CASSFDGSGEPQHF.

This clone was counted many times. The rearrangement joins TRBV4-1 to TRBJ2-1, with D possibly matching TRBD2 (6 bases). The germline CDR1 and CDR2 sequences are MGHRA and YSYEKL. The V end was cut by 0 bases, the J end by 10 bases, with 22 bases between. The CDR3 has 17 residues. The CDR3 loop reads CASSQDNVRKRREEQFF. CDR3 bases: TGCGCCAGCAGCCAAGATAATGTTCGTAAACGCCGGGAGGAGCAGTTCTTC.

This chain uses TRBV12-3 or TRBV12-4 with TRBJ1-1; D possibly corresponds to TRBD1 (5 bases). V lost 5 bases, J lost 5 bases, and 12 bases lay in between. CDR3 length: 13 amino acids. The CDR3 loop reads CASSKIRETEAFF. DNA for the CDR3: TGTGCCAGCAGTAAAATCAGGGAAACTGAAGCTTTCTTT.

The chain combines TRBV9 with TRBJ1-3; D may be TRBD1 (6 bases). The V and J ends lost 4 bases and 2 bases respectively, with 22 bases between them. The CDR3 has 18 amino acids. The germline V gene encodes CDR1 SGDLS and CDR2 YYNGEE. For the CDR3, the DNA is TGTGCCAGCAGCCCGAGACACGGGGGGGGGCTCCCTGGAAACACCATATATTTT. Its translation is CASSPRHGGGLPGNTIYF.

This clone is a singleton in its sample. V is TRBV19 and J is TRBJ1-6, with D hard to call. From germline, CDR1 is LNHDA and CDR2 SQIVND (reference sequence). CDR3 length: 20 residues. The ends were cut back, 6 bases at V and 0 bases at J, with 24 bases in the middle. The CDR3 protein is CASSPRLSGGRASYNSPLHF. DNA of the CDR3: TGTGCCAGTAGCCCCCGCTTGAGTGGAGGTAGAGCCTCCTATAATTCACCCCTCCACTTT.

J is TRBJ1-1 and V is TRBV28; D perhaps matches TRBD1 (6 bases). There are 13 residues in the CDR3. The germline V gene has CDR1 MDHEN and CDR2 SYDVKM. Trimming stripped 5 bases from V and 0 bases from J, with 7 bases between. CDR3 DNA: TGTGCCAGCAGTGGGGGCGTGAACACTGAAGCTTTCTTT. Translation: CASSGGVNTEAFF.

The chain recombines TRBV11-3 with TRBJ2-1; tentatively, D is TRBD1 (6 bases). Germline V gene data show CDR1 as SGHNT and CDR2 as YENEEA. The V gene lost 5 bases and the J gene lost 2 bases, with 10 bases spanning the gap. The CDR3 has 14 residues. CDR3 residues: CASSPTGTYNEQFF. Here the CDR3 DNA reads TGTGCCAGCAGCCCAACAGGGACCTACAATGAGCAGTTCTTC.

This clone was picked up one time. The rearrangement joins TRBV25-1 to TRBJ2-7, with 7 bases aligning to TRBD1. The V and J ends lost 5 bases and 1 base, in that order; junction bases with no gene match: 8. Germline assignment: CDR1 MGHDK and CDR2 SYGVNS. The CDR3 runs to 15 residues. The CDR3 protein is CASSRQGIGSYEQYF. DNA for the CDR3: TGTGCCAGCAGTCGACAGGGTATAGGATCCTACGAGCAGTACTTC.

This chain links TRBV11-2 with TRBJ2-1; 8 nucleotides align to TRBD2. The V gene end was trimmed by 5 bases and the J gene end by 7 bases; junction bases not matched to a gene: 13. Germline-derived CDR1 and CDR2 are SGHAT and FQNNGV. The CDR3 is 16 residues long. The CDR3 region has the DNA TGTGCCAGCAGCCCTCGCTTAGCGGGAAGGGTAAATGAGCAGTTCTTC. Protein product: CASSPRLAGRVNEQFF. Full variable domain (rest looked up from reference TRBV11-2 and TRBJ2-1): EAGVAQSPRYKIIEKRQSVAFWCNPISGHATLYWYQQILGQGPKLLIQFQNNGVVDDSQLPKDRFSAERLKGVDSTLKIQPAKLEDSAVYLCASSPRLAGRVNEQFFGPGTRLTVL.

This clone has only one observation. The chain recombines TRBV7-9 with TRBJ2-5; 11 nucleotides agree with TRBD2. Germline loops: CDR1 SEHNR, CDR2 FQNEAQ (reference sequence). The CDR3 runs 16 residues. J was trimmed by 5 bases and V by 0 bases; bases with no gene match: 5. The CDR3 nucleotides read TGTGCCAGCAGCTTAGCTAGCGGGGGGGCCTTCGAGACCCAGTACTTC. As protein: CASSLASGGAFETQYF.

This clone was counted ten times or more. The J gene is TRBJ2-7, the V gene TRBV19; 7 nucleotides agree with TRBD2. Germline V gives CDR1 LNHDA, CDR2 SQIVND (reference sequence). The CDR3 extends over 13 amino acids. V shed 6 bases and J 6 bases; nucleotides not matched to a gene: 8. The CDR3 here is CASSWRETPEQYF. Here the CDR3 DNA reads TGTGCCAGTAGCTGGCGGGAGACTCCCGAGCAGTACTTC.

This clone is a singleton in its sample. This chain connects TRBV4-1 to TRBJ2-1; the D gene is possibly TRBD1 (5 bases). Germline V gene data show CDR1 as MGHRA and CDR2 as YSYEKL. Trimming removed 0 bases at V and 3 bases at J, with 12 bases between. The CDR3 sequence is 16 residues long. CDR3 in amino acids: CASSQDLGRDYNEQFF. The CDR3 DNA reads as TGCGCCAGCAGCCAAGATTTGGGCAGGGACTACAATGAGCAGTTCTTC.

The chain employs TRBV19 and TRBJ1-1, with TRBD1 matching over 8 bases. The germline gives CDR1 LNHDA, CDR2 SQIVND (reference sequence). The ends lost 6 bases at V and 3 bases at J; junction bases unmatched: 6. The CDR3 contains 14 residues. DNA for the CDR3: TGTGCCAGTAGCCTTCAGGGGGCGGACACTGAAGCTTTCTTT. Protein product: CASSLQGADTEAFF.

This chain connects TRBV25-1 to TRBJ2-7; TRBD1 matches at 9 bases. Germline V CDR1 and CDR2: MGHDK, SYGVNS. Losses at the gene ends were 3 bases for V and 2 bases for J; bases not matched to a gene: 2. This CDR3 is 14 amino acids long. This CDR3 is CASSDWTGAYEQYF. The CDR3 DNA reads as TGTGCCAGCAGTGATTGGACAGGGGCCTACGAGCAGTACTTC.

The chain has TRBV9 and TRBJ2-2; TRBD2 aligns across 9 bases. The CDR3 is 17 amino acids. Trimming took 0 bases from V and 1 from J; bases not matched to a gene: 4. Germline lookup yields CDR1 SGDLS and CDR2 YYNGEE. CDR3 coding DNA: TGTGCCAGCAGCGTAGAAGTAGCGGGGGAGAACACCGGGGAGCTGTTTTTT. Translation gives CASSVEVAGENTGELFF.

This clone appeared a single time. The V call is TRBV3-1 (or the pseudogene TRBV3-2), the J call TRBJ2-3, with 7 positions matching TRBD2. Per the germline V gene, CDR1 is LGHDT and CDR2 is YNNKEL (reference sequence). This CDR3 spans 13 amino acids. Trimming removed 2 bases from V and 6 bases from J; junction bases left unmatched: 2. CDR3 sequence reads: CASSQTSVDTQYF. The CDR3 DNA follows: TGTGCCAGCAGCCAAACTAGCGTTGATACGCAGTATTTT.

The chain couples TRBV14 to TRBJ1-1; 7 nucleotides agree with TRBD1. Per germline, CDR1 SGHDN and CDR2 FVKESK. This CDR3 has 14 residues. After removal of 4 bases from V and 11 bases from J, the junction contained 13 bases not matched to a gene. The CDR3, as DNA: TGTGCCAGCAGCCCTGCAGGAGGGGGCCCGGGGGCTTTCTTT. This gives the protein CASSPAGGGPGAFF.

The J gene is TRBJ1-3, the V gene TRBV2; D call uncertain. The V gene's germline CDR1 is SNHLY and CDR2 FYNNEI. There are 13 residues in the CDR3. V gave up 6 bases and J gave up 3 bases, with 9 bases separating them. CDR3 sequence (DNA): TGTGCCAGCAGCGCGACTCGTGGAAACACCATATATTTT. Translation: CASSATRGNTIYF.

CDR3 coding DNA: TGTGCCAGTAGTTCGAGGGCGGCCAACTCCTACGAGCAGTACTTC. Translation gives CASSSRAANSYEQYF. The chain is built from TRBV19 and TRBJ2-7; tentatively, D is TRBD2 (5 bases). Germline values: CDR1 LNHDA, CDR2 SQIVND (reference sequence). This CDR3 contains 15 residues. Trimming stripped 5 bases from V and 0 bases from J, with 14 bases between.

V and J are TRBV5-1 and TRBJ2-1; 14 positions match TRBD2. Trimming at V came to 3 bases and at J to 10 bases, leaving 12 bases not matched to a gene. This CDR3 region has 17 residues. Per germline, CDR1 SGHRS and CDR2 YFSETQ. The CDR3 sequence is CASSSGTGTSGRVEQFF. CDR3 DNA: TGCGCCAGCAGCTCAGGTACCGGGACTAGCGGGAGAGTAGAGCAGTTCTTC. The whole variable domain, filled in from reference TRBV5-1 and TRBJ2-1, reads KAGVTQTPRYLIKTRGQQVTLSCSPISGHRSVSWYQQTPGQGLQFLFEYFSETQRNKGNFPGRFSGRQFSNSRSEMNVSTLELGDSALYLCASSSGTGTSGRVEQFFGPGTRLTVL.